This entry concerns a single T cell receptor (beta chain). The antigen is not known. A second PCR, run for about 7 to 11 cycles, used a sample-barcoded 5' primer plus a J-beta primer mix. TCRdb reprocessed the 5' RACE reads via MiXCR and lists one record per CDR3 protein. Of more than 1,400,000 distinct CDR3 sequences in the sample, 35% to 45% are singletons; the top ten hold approximately 7.9%. Each sample used at least 7 million PBMCs. The amount of total RNA extracted per sample was at least 5.5 micrograms. The data were taken from a study of blood T cells in healthy people across ages. Whole-study results and caveats: More naive CD4+ cells and higher diversity marked long-lived donors relative to aged donors.

There are 11 residues in the CDR3. Germline lookup yields CDR1 DFQATT and CDR2 SNEGSKA (reference sequence). Trimming stripped 0 bases from V and 12 bases from J, with 11 bases between. The material sequenced was blood. This chain joins TRBV20-1 and TRBJ1-1; D remains ambiguous. The sequence was obtained from a woman aged 18-29 years in good health. The CDR3 DNA is TGCAGTGCTAGAGATTTCCCCAAGACTTTCTTT. This codes for CSARDFPKTFF.